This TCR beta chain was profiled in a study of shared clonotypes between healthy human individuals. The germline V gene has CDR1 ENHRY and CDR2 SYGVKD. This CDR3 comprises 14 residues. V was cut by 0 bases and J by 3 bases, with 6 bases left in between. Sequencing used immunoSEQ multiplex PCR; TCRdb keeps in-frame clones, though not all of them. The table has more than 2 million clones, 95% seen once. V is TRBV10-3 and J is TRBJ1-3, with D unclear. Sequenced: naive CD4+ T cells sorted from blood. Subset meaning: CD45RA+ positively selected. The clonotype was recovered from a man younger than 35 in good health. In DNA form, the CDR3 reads TGTGCCATCAGTGAGTCCGGGGATGGAAACACCATATATTTT. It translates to CAISESGDGNTIYF.